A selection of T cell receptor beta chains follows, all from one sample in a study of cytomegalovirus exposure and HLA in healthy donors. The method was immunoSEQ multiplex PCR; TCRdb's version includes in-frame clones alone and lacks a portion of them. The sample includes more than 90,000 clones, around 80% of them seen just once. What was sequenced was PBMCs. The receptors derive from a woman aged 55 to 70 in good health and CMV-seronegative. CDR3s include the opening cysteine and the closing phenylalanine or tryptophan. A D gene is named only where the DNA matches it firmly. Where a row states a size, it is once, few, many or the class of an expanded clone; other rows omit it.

CDR3 DNA: TGTGCCAGCAGTGTCCAGGGCTTTCTCGGGAATTCACCCCTCCACTTT
CDR3 protein: CASSVQGFLGNSPLHF
D gene: NA
J gene: TRBJ1-6
clone size: NA
V gene: TRBV2

CDR3 DNA: TGCGCCAGCAGCCCAACGACAGGGGATGTCTACAATGAGCAGTTCTTC
CDR3 protein: CASSPTTGDVYNEQFF
D gene: TRBD1
J gene: TRBJ2-1
clone size: once
V gene: TRBV5-1

CDR3 DNA: TGTGCCAGCAGTTACAGGGGTAGGAACACTGAAGCTTTCTTT
CDR3 protein: CASSYRGRNTEAFF
D gene: NA
J gene: TRBJ1-1
clone size: NA
V gene: TRBV6-5

CDR3 DNA: TGTGCCATCAGTGATTTCCTGACAACCGGGAGTACAGATACGCAGTATTTT
CDR3 protein: CAISDFLTTGSTDTQYF
D gene: NA
J gene: TRBJ2-3
clone size: once
V gene: TRBV10-3

CDR3 DNA: TGTGCCAGCAGCCCAGGGAGGGTGGTGACTGAAGCTTTCTTT
CDR3 protein: CASSPGRVVTEAFF
D gene: NA
J gene: TRBJ1-1
clone size: NA
V gene: TRBV28

CDR3 DNA: TGTGCTAGTGGTTTGGAAGACAGTCGGCAGTACTTC
CDR3 protein: CASGLEDSRQYF
D gene: NA
J gene: TRBJ2-7
clone size: NA
V gene: TRBV12-5

CDR3 DNA: TGTGCCTGGAGACGCAGGGACAGGCTATACGAGCAGTACTTC
CDR3 protein: CAWRRRDRLYEQYF
D gene: TRBD1
J gene: TRBJ2-7
clone size: NA
V gene: TRBV30

CDR3 DNA: TGTGCCAGCAGTTTAATGTCCAGAAATCAGCCCCAGCATTTT
CDR3 protein: CASSLMSRNQPQHF
D gene: NA
J gene: TRBJ1-5
clone size: NA
V gene: TRBV28

CDR3 DNA: TGTGCCAGCACCGCAGGCCCCTTTGGACAGGACGACGCTGGAAACACCATATATTTT
CDR3 protein: CASTAGPFGQDDAGNTIYF
D gene: TRBD1
J gene: TRBJ1-3
clone size: NA
V gene: TRBV7-2

CDR3 DNA: TGCGCCAGCGATCGGGACAGGGCATTTTCCCCAAGCTCTGGGGCCAACGTCCTGACTTTC
CDR3 protein: CASDRDRAFSPSSGANVLTF
D gene: TRBD1
J gene: TRBJ2-6
clone size: NA
V gene: TRBV5-1

CDR3 DNA: TGCGCCAGCAGCCTAGACAGGAACACTGAAGCTTTCTTT
CDR3 protein: CASSLDRNTEAFF
D gene: NA
J gene: TRBJ1-1
clone size: NA
V gene: TRBV5-1

CDR3 DNA: TGTGCCAGCAGGTTTAACAGGGACACCGGGGAGCTGTTTTTT
CDR3 protein: CASRFNRDTGELFF
D gene: NA
J gene: TRBJ2-2
clone size: NA
V gene: TRBV6-5

CDR3 DNA: TGTGCCAGCGTAACTAGCGGTGAGCAGTACTTC
CDR3 protein: CASVTSGEQYF
D gene: TRBD2
J gene: TRBJ2-7
clone size: NA
V gene: TRBV28

CDR3 DNA: TGCAGCGTTGAGGGTTCACAGGGCCGGTCTAACTATGGCTACACCTTC
CDR3 protein: CSVEGSQGRSNYGYTF
D gene: NA
J gene: TRBJ1-2
clone size: NA
V gene: TRBV29-1

CDR3 DNA: TGTGCCAGCAGCTTAGGGACAGGTGGAGCCTACGAGCAGTACTTC
CDR3 protein: CASSLGTGGAYEQYF
D gene: TRBD1
J gene: TRBJ2-7
clone size: few
V gene: TRBV7-7

CDR3 DNA: TGTGCCATCAGTGAGGGGGGAGGGCTAGAGACCCAGTACTTC
CDR3 protein: CAISEGGGLETQYF
D gene: TRBD2
J gene: TRBJ2-5
clone size: few
V gene: TRBV10-3

CDR3 DNA: TGCGCCAGCAGTCAGAGGACTAGCGGGAGAGGGGCTGGGTACAATGAGCAGTTCTTC
CDR3 protein: CASSQRTSGRGAGYNEQFF
D gene: TRBD2
J gene: TRBJ2-1
clone size: NA
V gene: TRBV4-1

CDR3 DNA: TGCGCCAGCAGCTTGGACAGGGTGGATGGCTACACCTTC
CDR3 protein: CASSLDRVDGYTF
D gene: NA
J gene: TRBJ1-2
clone size: NA
V gene: TRBV5-1

CDR3 DNA: TGTGCCAGCAGTTTAAACCCCGGGGAGATAGCAACTAATGAAAAACTGTTTTTT
CDR3 protein: CASSLNPGEIATNEKLFF
D gene: NA
J gene: TRBJ1-4
clone size: NA
V gene: TRBV28

CDR3 DNA: TGTGCCAGCAGCCGGACAGGGACCGCCAATCAGCCCCAGCATTTT
CDR3 protein: CASSRTGTANQPQHF
D gene: TRBD1
J gene: TRBJ1-5
clone size: NA
V gene: TRBV7-2

CDR3 DNA: TGCGCCAGCCGGACAGGATTCTTGCCCTACGAGCAGTACTTC
CDR3 protein: CASRTGFLPYEQYF
D gene: TRBD1
J gene: TRBJ2-7
clone size: NA
V gene: TRBV10-1

CDR3 DNA: TGTGCCATCAGTGGGACAGGGGGCTCAGATACGCAGTATTTT
CDR3 protein: CAISGTGGSDTQYF
D gene: TRBD1
J gene: TRBJ2-3
clone size: few
V gene: TRBV10-3

CDR3 DNA: TGCGCCAGCAGCTCTATTGTCGGCCAGGGTACTGAAGCTTTCTTT
CDR3 protein: CASSSIVGQGTEAFF
D gene: NA
J gene: TRBJ1-1
clone size: NA
V gene: TRBV5-1

CDR3 DNA: TGCGCCAGCAGCCTAGGAGCGGGGGCAAGCACAGATACGCAGTATTTT
CDR3 protein: CASSLGAGASTDTQYF
D gene: TRBD2
J gene: TRBJ2-3
clone size: few
V gene: TRBV5-1

CDR3 DNA: TGTGCCAGCATCACCGGGACATCTGGCTACACCTTC
CDR3 protein: CASITGTSGYTF
D gene: NA
J gene: TRBJ1-2
clone size: NA
V gene: TRBV7-9

CDR3 DNA: TGCGCCAGCAGCCGAGAACAGGGAACAGGCTACACCTTC
CDR3 protein: CASSREQGTGYTF
D gene: NA
J gene: TRBJ1-2
clone size: NA
V gene: TRBV4-1

CDR3 DNA: TGTGCCAGTAGTATCGAGGGTTTCAGGCAGCCCCAGCATTTT
CDR3 protein: CASSIEGFRQPQHF
D gene: NA
J gene: TRBJ1-5
clone size: NA
V gene: TRBV19

CDR3 DNA: TGCGCCAGCTCCTACAGGGGGCAAGGGAACAATGAGCAGTTCTTC
CDR3 protein: CASSYRGQGNNEQFF
D gene: TRBD1
J gene: TRBJ2-1
clone size: NA
V gene: TRBV5-1

CDR3 DNA: TGTGCCAGCTCACCGGGCTTGATAGGGAGAGGTCAAGAGACCCAGTACTTC
CDR3 protein: CASSPGLIGRGQETQYF
D gene: NA
J gene: TRBJ2-5
clone size: NA
V gene: TRBV18

CDR3 DNA: TGTGCCATCAGTGAGTCGTTACTAGCGGGAATCTACAATGAGCAGTTCTTC
CDR3 protein: CAISESLLAGIYNEQFF
D gene: TRBD2
J gene: TRBJ2-1
clone size: NA
V gene: TRBV10-3

CDR3 DNA: TGCAGCGCCTCCTTAAGAACAGGGCGAGAGACCCAGTTCTTC
CDR3 protein: CSASLRTGRETQFF
D gene: NA
J gene: TRBJ2-1
clone size: NA
V gene: TRBV29-1

CDR3 DNA: TGTGCCAGCAGTTACTACCGGACAGGGAAGACAGATACGCAGTATTTT
CDR3 protein: CASSYYRTGKTDTQYF
D gene: TRBD1
J gene: TRBJ2-3
clone size: NA
V gene: TRBV6-5

CDR3 DNA: TGTGCCAGCAGCTGGGGGGAGGGGAAGACCCAGTACTTC
CDR3 protein: CASSWGEGKTQYF
D gene: TRBD2
J gene: TRBJ2-5
clone size: NA
V gene: TRBV2

CDR3 DNA: TGTGCCAGCAGCCCCCGGGGTGGAAGCTCCTACGAGCAGTACTTC
CDR3 protein: CASSPRGGSSYEQYF
D gene: NA
J gene: TRBJ2-7
clone size: NA
V gene: TRBV11-3

CDR3 DNA: TGTGCCAGCAGTTCTCTAGCGGGAGTTACAGATACGCAGTATTTT
CDR3 protein: CASSSLAGVTDTQYF
D gene: TRBD2
J gene: TRBJ2-3
clone size: NA
V gene: TRBV28

CDR3 DNA: TGTGCCTGGGCCCTCAACGGTCAGCCCCAGCATTTT
CDR3 protein: CAWALNGQPQHF
D gene: NA
J gene: TRBJ1-5
clone size: NA
V gene: TRBV30

CDR3 DNA: TGCGCCAGCAGCCAAGACAGGGGGTACACTGAAGCTTTCTTT
CDR3 protein: CASSQDRGYTEAFF
D gene: TRBD1
J gene: TRBJ1-1
clone size: NA
V gene: TRBV4-3

CDR3 DNA: TGTGCCAGCGGTGCGGTATCCTACAATGAGCAGTTCTTC
CDR3 protein: CASGAVSYNEQFF
D gene: NA
J gene: TRBJ2-1
clone size: NA
V gene: TRBV13

CDR3 DNA: TGTGCTAGTGCCGCGCGGGGGGGCGCCCTTGGCGGGGAGCTGTTTTTT
CDR3 protein: CASAARGGALGGELFF
D gene: TRBD2
J gene: TRBJ2-2
clone size: few
V gene: TRBV12-5

CDR3 DNA: TGCGCCAGCAGCCAAGAACTCGGCGGGGACTTACAGTTCTTC
CDR3 protein: CASSQELGGDLQFF
D gene: NA
J gene: TRBJ2-1
clone size: NA
V gene: TRBV4-3

CDR3 DNA: TGTGCCAGCAGCCTTTTACGGGGCGGGGAGCTGTTTTTT
CDR3 protein: CASSLLRGGELFF
D gene: NA
J gene: TRBJ2-2
clone size: NA
V gene: TRBV5-6

CDR3 DNA: TGCAGCGTGCGCCCCTTGTTGGGGGGCATTCAGTACTTC
CDR3 protein: CSVRPLLGGIQYF
D gene: NA
J gene: TRBJ2-4
clone size: NA
V gene: TRBV29-1

CDR3 DNA: TGCGCCAGCAGCTTTGGCCAGGGGGGCTACACCTTC
CDR3 protein: CASSFGQGGYTF
D gene: NA
J gene: TRBJ1-2
clone size: NA
V gene: TRBV5-1

CDR3 DNA: TGTGCCATCGATGGGGGGAGTGTCGGGACCCAGTACTTC
CDR3 protein: CAIDGGSVGTQYF
D gene: NA
J gene: TRBJ2-5
clone size: NA
V gene: TRBV30

CDR3 DNA: TGCAGCGCCGGGAACGGCAATTCACCCCTCCACTTT
CDR3 protein: CSAGNGNSPLHF
D gene: NA
J gene: TRBJ1-6
clone size: few
V gene: TRBV29-1

CDR3 DNA: TGCAGCGGATCCGAACAGGGGCATACGCAGTATTTT
CDR3 protein: CSGSEQGHTQYF
D gene: TRBD1
J gene: TRBJ2-3
clone size: NA
V gene: TRBV29-1

CDR3 DNA: TGTGCCAGTAGTCCCCCCCACGGCAACCAGGGCAATCAGCCCCAGCATTTT
CDR3 protein: CASSPPHGNQGNQPQHF
D gene: NA
J gene: TRBJ1-5
clone size: NA
V gene: TRBV19

CDR3 DNA: TGTGCCAGCAGCTTAATGTTCCTAGCGGGAGCGGGGTACAATGAGCAGTTCTTC
CDR3 protein: CASSLMFLAGAGYNEQFF
D gene: TRBD2
J gene: TRBJ2-1
clone size: few
V gene: TRBV7-2

CDR3 DNA: TGCGCCAGCAGCTCCCGGGACTCGAACCTCGAGCAGTACTTC
CDR3 protein: CASSSRDSNLEQYF
D gene: NA
J gene: TRBJ2-7
clone size: NA
V gene: TRBV5-1

CDR3 DNA: TGTGCCAGCAGCCCGGGACAGACCTCTGTAGCTTTCTTT
CDR3 protein: CASSPGQTSVAFF
D gene: TRBD1
J gene: TRBJ1-1
clone size: NA
V gene: TRBV7-9

CDR3 DNA: TGTGCCAGCAGTTTATATGCACGGGAGGGACTCACAGATACGCAGTATTTT
CDR3 protein: CASSLYAREGLTDTQYF
D gene: TRBD2
J gene: TRBJ2-3
clone size: NA
V gene: TRBV27

CDR3 DNA: TGTGCCAGCAGTTACGACAGGTTTAGTGGCTACACCTTC
CDR3 protein: CASSYDRFSGYTF
D gene: NA
J gene: TRBJ1-2
clone size: NA
V gene: TRBV6-5

CDR3 DNA: TGTGCCAGCAGCCCCGGGGTCTTGAACACTGAAGCTTTCTTT
CDR3 protein: CASSPGVLNTEAFF
D gene: NA
J gene: TRBJ1-1
clone size: NA
V gene: TRBV7-2